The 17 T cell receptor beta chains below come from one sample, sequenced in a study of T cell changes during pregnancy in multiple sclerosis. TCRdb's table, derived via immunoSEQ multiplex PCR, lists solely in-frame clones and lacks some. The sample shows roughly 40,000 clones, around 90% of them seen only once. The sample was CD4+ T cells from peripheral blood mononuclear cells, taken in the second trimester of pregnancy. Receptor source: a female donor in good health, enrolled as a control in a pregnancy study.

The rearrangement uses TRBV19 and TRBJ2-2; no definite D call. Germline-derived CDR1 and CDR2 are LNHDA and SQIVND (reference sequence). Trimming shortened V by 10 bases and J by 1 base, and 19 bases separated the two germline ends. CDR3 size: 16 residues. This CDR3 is CATSPHTPMNTGELFF. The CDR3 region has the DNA TGTGCCACATCCCCCCATACACCGATGAACACCGGGGAGCTGTTTTTT.

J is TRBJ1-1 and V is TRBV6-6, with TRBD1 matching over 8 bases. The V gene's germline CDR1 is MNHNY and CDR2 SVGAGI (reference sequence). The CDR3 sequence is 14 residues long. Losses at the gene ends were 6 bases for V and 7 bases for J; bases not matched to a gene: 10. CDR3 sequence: CASRAITGGDEAFF. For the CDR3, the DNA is TGTGCCAGCAGGGCTATTACAGGGGGGGATGAAGCTTTCTTT.

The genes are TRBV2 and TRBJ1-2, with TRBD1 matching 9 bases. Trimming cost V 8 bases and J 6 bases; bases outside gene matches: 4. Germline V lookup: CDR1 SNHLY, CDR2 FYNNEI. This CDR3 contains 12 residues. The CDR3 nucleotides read TGTGCCAGCTCAAGGACAGGGGATGGCTACACCTTC. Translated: CASSRTGDGYTF.

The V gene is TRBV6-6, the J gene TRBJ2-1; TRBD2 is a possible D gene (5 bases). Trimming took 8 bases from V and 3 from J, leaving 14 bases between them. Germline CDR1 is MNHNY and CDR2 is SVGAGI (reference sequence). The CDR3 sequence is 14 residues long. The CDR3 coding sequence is TGTGCCAGCCTGGGCAGTGACTACTACAATGAGCAGTTCTTC. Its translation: CASLGSDYYNEQFF.

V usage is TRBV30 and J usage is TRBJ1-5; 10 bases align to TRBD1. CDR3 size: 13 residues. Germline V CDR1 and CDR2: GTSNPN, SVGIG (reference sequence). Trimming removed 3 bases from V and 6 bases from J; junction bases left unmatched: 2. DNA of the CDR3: TGTGCCTGGAGCGGACAGGGGGGTCAGCCCCAGCATTTT. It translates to CAWSGQGGQPQHF. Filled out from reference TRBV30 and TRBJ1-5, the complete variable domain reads SQTIHQWPATLVQPVGSPLSLECTVEGTSNPNLYWYRQAAGRGLQLLFYSVGIGQISSEVPQNLSASRPQDRQFILSSKKLLLSDSGFYLCAWSGQGGQPQHFGDGTRLSIL.

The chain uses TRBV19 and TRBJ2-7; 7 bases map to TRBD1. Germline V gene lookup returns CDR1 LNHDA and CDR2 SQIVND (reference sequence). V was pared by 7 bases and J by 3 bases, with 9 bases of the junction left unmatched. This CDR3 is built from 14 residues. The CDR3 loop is CASTAGDSFYEQYF. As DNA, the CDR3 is TGTGCCAGTACCGCCGGGGACAGTTTCTACGAGCAGTACTTC.

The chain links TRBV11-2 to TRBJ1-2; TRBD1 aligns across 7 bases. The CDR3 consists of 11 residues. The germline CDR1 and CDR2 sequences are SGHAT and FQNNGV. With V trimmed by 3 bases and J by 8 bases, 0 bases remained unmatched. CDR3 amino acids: CASSFRGGYTF. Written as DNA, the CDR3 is TGTGCCAGCAGCTTCAGGGGGGGCTACACCTTC.

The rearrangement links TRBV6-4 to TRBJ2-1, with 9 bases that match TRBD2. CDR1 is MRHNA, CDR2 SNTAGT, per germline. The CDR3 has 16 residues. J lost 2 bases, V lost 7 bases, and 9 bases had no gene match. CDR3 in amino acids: CASKREAGATYNEQFF. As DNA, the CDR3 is TGTGCCAGCAAGCGGGAGGCCGGGGCGACCTACAATGAGCAGTTCTTC.

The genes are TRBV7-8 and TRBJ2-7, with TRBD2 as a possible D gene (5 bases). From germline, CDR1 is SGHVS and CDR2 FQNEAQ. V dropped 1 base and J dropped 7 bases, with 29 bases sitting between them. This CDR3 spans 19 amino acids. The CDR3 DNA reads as TGTGCCAGCAGCTTAGTAATCCCAGGTCTAAGTAAGACTCCGGGAGAGCAGTACTTC. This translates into CASSLVIPGLSKTPGEQYF.

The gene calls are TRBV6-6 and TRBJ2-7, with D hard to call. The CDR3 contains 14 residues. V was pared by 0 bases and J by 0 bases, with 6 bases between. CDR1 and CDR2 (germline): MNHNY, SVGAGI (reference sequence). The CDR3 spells CASSYSTDSYEQYF. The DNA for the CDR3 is TGTGCCAGCAGTTACTCGACTGACTCCTACGAGCAGTACTTC.

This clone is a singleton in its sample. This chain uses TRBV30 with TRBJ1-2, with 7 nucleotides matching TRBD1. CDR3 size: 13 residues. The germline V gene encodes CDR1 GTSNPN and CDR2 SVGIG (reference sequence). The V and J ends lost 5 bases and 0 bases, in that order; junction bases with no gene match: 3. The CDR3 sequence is CAWGGQTNYGYTF. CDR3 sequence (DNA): TGTGCCTGGGGGGGACAGACTAACTATGGCTACACCTTC.

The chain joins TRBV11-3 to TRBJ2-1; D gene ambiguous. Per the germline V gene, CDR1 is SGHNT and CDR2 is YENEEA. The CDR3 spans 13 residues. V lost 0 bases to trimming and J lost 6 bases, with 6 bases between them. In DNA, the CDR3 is TGTGCCAGCAGCTTAGATCTAAGCAATGAGCAGTTCTTC. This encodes CASSLDLSNEQFF.

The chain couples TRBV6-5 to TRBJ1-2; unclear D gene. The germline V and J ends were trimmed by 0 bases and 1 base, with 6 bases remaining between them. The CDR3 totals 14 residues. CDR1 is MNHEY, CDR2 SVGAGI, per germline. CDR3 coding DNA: TGTGCCAGCAGTTACTCCGCGGATAACTATGGCTACACCTTC. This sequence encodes CASSYSADNYGYTF.

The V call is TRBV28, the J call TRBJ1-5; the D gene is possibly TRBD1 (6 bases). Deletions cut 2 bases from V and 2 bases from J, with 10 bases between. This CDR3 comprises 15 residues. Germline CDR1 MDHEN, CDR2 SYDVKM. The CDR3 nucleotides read TGTGCCAGCAGTTTAGGGGGCGGAGGCAATCAGCCCCAGCATTTT. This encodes CASSLGGGGNQPQHF.

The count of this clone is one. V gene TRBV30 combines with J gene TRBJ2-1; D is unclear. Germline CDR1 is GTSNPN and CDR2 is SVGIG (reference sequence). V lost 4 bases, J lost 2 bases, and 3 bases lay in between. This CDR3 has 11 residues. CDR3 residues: CAWTTYNEQFF. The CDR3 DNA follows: TGTGCCTGGACAACCTACAATGAGCAGTTCTTC.

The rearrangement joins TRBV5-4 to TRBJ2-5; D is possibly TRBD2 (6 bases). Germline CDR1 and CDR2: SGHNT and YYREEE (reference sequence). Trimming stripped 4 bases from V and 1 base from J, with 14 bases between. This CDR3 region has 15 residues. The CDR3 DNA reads TGTGCCAGCAGCGATCGGAGGGACGCCCAAGAGACCCAGTACTTC. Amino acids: CASSDRRDAQETQYF.

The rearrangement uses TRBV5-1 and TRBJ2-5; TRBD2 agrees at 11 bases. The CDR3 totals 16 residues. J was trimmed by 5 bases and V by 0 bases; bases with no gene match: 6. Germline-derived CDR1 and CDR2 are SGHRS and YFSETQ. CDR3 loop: CASSLGPSGGSETQYF. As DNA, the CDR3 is TGCGCCAGCAGCTTGGGTCCTAGCGGGGGGTCTGAGACCCAGTACTTC.